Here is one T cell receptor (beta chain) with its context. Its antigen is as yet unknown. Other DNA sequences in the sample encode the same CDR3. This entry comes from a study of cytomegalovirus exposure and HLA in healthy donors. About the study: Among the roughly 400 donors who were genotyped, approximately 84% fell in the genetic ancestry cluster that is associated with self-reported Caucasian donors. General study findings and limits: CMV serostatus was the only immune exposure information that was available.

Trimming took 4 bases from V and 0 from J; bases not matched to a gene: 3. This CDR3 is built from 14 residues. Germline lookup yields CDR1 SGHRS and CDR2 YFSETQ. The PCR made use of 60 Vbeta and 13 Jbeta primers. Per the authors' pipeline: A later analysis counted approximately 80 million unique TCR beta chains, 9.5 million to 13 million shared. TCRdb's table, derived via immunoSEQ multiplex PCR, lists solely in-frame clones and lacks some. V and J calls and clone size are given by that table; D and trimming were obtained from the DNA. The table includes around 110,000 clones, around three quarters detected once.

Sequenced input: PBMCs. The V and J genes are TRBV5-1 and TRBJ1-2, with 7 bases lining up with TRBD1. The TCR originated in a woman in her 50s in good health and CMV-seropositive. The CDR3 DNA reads TGCGCCAGCAGCCCTGACAGGGCTAACTATGGCTACACCTTC. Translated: CASSPDRANYGYTF.